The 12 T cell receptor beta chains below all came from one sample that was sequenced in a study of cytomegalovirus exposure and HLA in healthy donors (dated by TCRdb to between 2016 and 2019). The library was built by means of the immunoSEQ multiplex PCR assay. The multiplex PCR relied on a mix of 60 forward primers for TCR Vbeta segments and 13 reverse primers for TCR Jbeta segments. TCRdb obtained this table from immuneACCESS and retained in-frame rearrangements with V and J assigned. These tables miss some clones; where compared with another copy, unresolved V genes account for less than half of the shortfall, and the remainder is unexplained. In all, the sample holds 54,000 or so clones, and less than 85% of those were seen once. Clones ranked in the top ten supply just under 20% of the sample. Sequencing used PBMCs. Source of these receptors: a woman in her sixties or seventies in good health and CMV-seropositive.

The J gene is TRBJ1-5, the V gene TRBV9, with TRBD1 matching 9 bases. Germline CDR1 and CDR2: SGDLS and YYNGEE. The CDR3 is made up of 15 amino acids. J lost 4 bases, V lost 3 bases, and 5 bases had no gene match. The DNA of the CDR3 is TGTGCCAGCAGCGCGCAACAGGGGGCTAATCAGCCCCAGCATTTT. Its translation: CASSAQQGANQPQHF.

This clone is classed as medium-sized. As DNA, the CDR3 is TGTGCCAGTAGTACCGGGACGGGGGGAAATTCACCCCTCCACTTT. Translation gives CASSTGTGGNSPLHF. The chain couples TRBV19 to TRBJ1-6; possible D gene TRBD1, 5 bases. Germline V gene data show CDR1 as LNHDA and CDR2 as SQIVND (reference sequence). V lost 4 bases and J 7 bases, leaving 14 bases between the germline ends. This CDR3 contains 15 residues.

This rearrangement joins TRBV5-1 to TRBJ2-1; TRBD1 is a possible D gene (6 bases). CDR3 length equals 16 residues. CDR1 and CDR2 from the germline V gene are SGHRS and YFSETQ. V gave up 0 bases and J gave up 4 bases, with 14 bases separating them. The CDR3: CASSLVTGRGYNEQFF. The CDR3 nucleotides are TGCGCCAGCAGCTTGGTTACGGGCAGGGGATACAATGAGCAGTTCTTC.

The CDR3 DNA follows: TGTGCCAGCAGTTTATCGGGACAGGGCGCCGAGCAGTACTTC. This encodes CASSLSGQGAEQYF. This chain connects TRBV27 to TRBJ2-7, with 9 bases matching TRBD1. The CDR3 contains 14 residues. Germline loops: CDR1 MNHEY, CDR2 SMNVEV (reference sequence). After removal of 0 bases from V and 6 bases from J, the junction contained 3 bases not matched to a gene.

In DNA, the CDR3 is TGTGCCAGCGGGTTGCGACAGGGTGCGGACACTGAAGCTTTCTTT. Translated, it gives CASGLRQGADTEAFF. This chain links TRBV7-2 with TRBJ1-1; 7 nucleotides line up with TRBD1. J was trimmed by 3 bases and V by 8 bases; bases with no gene match: 12. The CDR3 has 15 residues. The germline V gene encodes CDR1 SGHTA and CDR2 FQGNSA.

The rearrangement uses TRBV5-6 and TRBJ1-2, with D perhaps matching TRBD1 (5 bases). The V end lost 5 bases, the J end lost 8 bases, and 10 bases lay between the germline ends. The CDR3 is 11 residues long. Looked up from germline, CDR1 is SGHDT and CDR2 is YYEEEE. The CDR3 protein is CASSAGSGYTF. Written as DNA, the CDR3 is TGTGCCAGCAGTGCAGGGTCCGGCTACACCTTC.

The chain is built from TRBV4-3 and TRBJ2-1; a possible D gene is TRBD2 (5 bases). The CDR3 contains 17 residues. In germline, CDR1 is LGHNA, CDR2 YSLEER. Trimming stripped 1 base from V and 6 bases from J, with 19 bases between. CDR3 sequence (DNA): TGCGCCAGCAGCCAAGGACCCCTGGGCGGGCCGCCCAATGAGCAGTTCTTC. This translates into CASSQGPLGGPPNEQFF.

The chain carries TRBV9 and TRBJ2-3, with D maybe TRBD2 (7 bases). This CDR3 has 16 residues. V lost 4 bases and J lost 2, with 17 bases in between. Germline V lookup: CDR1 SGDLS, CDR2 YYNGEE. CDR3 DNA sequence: TGTGCCAGCAGCCAGAGGGGGGACTACAACACAGATACGCAGTATTTT. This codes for CASSQRGDYNTDTQYF.

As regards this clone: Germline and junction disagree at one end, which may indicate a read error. The CDR3 protein is CASSLVGQGGETQYF. The CDR3 nucleotides read TGTGCTAGCAGCTTAGTGGGACAGGGAGGAGAGACCCAGTACTTC. The gene calls are TRBV7-7 and TRBJ2-5; 9 bases are shared with TRBD1. The CDR3 extends over 15 amino acids. CDR1 and CDR2 (germline): SSHAT, FNYEAQ (reference sequence).

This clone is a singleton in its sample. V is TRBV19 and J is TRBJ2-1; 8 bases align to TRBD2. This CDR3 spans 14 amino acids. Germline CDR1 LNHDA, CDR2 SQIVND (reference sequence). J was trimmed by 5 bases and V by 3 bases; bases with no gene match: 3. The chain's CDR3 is CASSILAGNNEQFF. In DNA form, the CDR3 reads TGTGCCAGTAGTATCTTAGCGGGGAACAATGAGCAGTTCTTC.

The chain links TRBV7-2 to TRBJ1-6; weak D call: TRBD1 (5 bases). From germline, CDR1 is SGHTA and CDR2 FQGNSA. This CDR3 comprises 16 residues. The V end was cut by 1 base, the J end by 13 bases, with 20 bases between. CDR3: CASSLGRVGYSAPLHF. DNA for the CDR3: TGTGCCAGCAGCTTAGGCAGGGTGGGGTATTCGGCTCCCCTCCACTTT. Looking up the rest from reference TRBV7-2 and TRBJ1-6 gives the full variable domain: GAGVSQSPSNKVTEKGKDVELRCDPISGHTALYWYRQSLGQGLEFLIYFQGNSAPDKSGLPSDRFSAERTGGSVSTLTIQRTQQEDSAVYLCASSLGRVGYSAPLHFGNGTRLTVT.

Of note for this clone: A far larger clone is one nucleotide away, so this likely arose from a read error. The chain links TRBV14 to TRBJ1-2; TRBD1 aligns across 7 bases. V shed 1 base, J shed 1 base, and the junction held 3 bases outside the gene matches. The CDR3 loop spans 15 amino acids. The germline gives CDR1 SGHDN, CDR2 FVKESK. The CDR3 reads CASSQGTGLNYGYTF. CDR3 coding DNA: TGTGCCAGCAGCCAAGGGACAGGTCTTAACTATGGCTACACCTTC.